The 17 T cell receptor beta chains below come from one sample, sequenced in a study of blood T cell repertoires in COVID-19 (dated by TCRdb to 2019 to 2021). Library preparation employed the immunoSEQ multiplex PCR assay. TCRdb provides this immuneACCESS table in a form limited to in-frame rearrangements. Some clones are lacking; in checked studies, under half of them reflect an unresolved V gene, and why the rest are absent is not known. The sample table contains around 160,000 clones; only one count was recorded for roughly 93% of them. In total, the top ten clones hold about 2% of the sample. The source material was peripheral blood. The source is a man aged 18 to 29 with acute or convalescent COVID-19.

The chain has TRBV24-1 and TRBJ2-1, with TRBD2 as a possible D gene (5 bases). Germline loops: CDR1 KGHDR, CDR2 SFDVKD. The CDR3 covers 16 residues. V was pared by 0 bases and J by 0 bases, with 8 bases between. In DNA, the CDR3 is TGTGCCACCAGTGATTTGGAGGGTAACTCCTACAATGAGCAGTTCTTC. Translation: CATSDLEGNSYNEQFF.

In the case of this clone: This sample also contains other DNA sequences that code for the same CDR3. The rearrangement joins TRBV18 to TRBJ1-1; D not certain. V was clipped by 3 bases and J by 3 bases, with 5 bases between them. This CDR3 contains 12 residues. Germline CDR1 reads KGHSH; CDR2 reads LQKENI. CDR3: CASSPADTEAFF. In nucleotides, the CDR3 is TGTGCCAGCTCACCGGCGGACACTGAAGCTTTCTTT.

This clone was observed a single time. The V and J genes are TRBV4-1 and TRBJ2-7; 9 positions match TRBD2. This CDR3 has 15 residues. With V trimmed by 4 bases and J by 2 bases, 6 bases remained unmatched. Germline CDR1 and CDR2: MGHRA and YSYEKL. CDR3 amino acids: CASSPRTSETYEQYF. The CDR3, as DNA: TGCGCCAGCAGCCCCCGGACTAGCGAAACCTACGAGCAGTACTTC.

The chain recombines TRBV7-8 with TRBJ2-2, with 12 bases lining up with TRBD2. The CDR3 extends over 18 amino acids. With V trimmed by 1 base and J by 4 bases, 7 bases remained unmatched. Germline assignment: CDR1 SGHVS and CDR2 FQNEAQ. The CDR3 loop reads CASSLETSGRGATGELFF. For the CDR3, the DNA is TGTGCCAGCAGCTTAGAGACTAGCGGGAGAGGTGCCACCGGGGAGCTGTTTTTT.

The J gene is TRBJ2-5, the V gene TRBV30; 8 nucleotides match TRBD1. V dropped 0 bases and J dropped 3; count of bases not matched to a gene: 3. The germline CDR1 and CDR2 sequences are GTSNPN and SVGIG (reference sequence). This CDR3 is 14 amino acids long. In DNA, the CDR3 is TGTGCCTGGAGTGTACAGGACAGGGAAGAGACCCAGTACTTC. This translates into CAWSVQDREETQYF.

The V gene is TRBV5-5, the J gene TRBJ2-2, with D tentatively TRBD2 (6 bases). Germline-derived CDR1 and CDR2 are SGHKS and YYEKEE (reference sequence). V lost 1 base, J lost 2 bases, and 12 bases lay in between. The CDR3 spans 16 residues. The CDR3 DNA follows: TGTGCCAGCAGCTTGTTGACTAGTCAAAACACCGGGGAGCTGTTTTTT. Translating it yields CASSLLTSQNTGELFF.

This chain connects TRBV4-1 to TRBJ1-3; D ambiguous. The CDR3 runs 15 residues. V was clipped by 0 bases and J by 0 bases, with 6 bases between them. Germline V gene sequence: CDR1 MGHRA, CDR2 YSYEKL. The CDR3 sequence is CASSQEEGSGNTIYF. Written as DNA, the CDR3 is TGCGCCAGCAGCCAAGAGGAGGGCTCTGGAAACACCATATATTTT.

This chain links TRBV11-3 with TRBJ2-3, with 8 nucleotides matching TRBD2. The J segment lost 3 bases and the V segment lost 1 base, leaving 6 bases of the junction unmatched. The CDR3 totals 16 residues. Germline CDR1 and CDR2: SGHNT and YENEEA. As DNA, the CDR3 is TGTGCCAGCAGCTTAGGACAGCGGGGGAAAACAGATACGCAGTATTTT. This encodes CASSLGQRGKTDTQYF.

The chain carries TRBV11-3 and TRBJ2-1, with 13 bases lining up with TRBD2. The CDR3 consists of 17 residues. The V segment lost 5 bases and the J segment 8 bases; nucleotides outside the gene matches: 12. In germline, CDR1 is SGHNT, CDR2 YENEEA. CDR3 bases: TGTGCCAGCAGCCCATGGACGGGACTAGCGGGGTACGATGAGCAGTTCTTC. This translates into CASSPWTGLAGYDEQFF.

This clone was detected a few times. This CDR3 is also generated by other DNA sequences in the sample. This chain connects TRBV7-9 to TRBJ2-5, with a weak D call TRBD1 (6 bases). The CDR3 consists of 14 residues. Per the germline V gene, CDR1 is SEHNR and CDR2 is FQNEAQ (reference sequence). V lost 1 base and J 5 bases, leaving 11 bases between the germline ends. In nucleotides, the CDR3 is TGTGCCAGCAGCTTAGACAGGGCTACGGAGACCCAGTACTTC. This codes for CASSLDRATETQYF.

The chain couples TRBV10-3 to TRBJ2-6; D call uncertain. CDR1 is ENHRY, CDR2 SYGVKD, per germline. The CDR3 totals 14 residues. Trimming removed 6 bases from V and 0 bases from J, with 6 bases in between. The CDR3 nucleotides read TGTGCCATCAGGACAAGCTCTGGGGCCAACGTCCTGACTTTC. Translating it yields CAIRTSSGANVLTF.

The CDR3 sequence is CASNTNRGNSPLHF. CDR3 bases: TGTGCCAGCAATACGAACAGGGGTAATTCACCCCTCCACTTT. V is TRBV6-5 and J is TRBJ1-6; 7 nucleotides line up with TRBD1. With 7 bases clipped from V and 6 bases from J, the junction kept 6 bases outside the gene matches. This CDR3 spans 14 amino acids. Germline V gene data show CDR1 as MNHEY and CDR2 as SVGAGI.

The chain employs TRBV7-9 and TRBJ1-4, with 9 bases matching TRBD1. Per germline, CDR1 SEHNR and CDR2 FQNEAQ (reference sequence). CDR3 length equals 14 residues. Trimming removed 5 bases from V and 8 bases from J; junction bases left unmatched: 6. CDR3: CASSPDRGAEKLFF. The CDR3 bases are TGTGCCAGCAGCCCTGACAGGGGGGCAGAAAAACTGTTTTTT.

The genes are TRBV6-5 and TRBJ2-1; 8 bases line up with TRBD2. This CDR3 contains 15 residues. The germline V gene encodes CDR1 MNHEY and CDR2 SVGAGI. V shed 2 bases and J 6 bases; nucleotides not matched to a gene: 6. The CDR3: CASSYVQRERNEQFF. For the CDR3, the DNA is TGTGCCAGCAGTTACGTACAGCGGGAGCGCAATGAGCAGTTCTTC.

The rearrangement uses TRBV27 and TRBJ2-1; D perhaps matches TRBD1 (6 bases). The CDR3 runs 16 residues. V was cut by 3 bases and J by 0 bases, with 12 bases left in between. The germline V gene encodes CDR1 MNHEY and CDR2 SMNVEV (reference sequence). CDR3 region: CASSLRTASSYNEQFF. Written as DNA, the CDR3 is TGTGCCAGCAGTTTGCGGACAGCAAGCTCCTACAATGAGCAGTTCTTC.

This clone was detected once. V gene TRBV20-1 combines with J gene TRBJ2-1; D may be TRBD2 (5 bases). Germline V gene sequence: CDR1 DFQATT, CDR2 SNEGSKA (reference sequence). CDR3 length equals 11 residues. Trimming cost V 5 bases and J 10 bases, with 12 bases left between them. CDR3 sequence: CSAGRGGEQFF. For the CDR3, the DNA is TGCAGTGCTGGGAGAGGAGGCGAGCAGTTCTTC.

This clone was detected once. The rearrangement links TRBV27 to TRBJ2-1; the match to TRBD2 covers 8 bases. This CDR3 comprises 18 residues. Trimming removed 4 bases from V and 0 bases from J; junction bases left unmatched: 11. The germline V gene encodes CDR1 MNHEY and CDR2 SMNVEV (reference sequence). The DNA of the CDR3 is TGTGCCAGCAGTTCGGATTGGGAGCGGGGGAGCTCCTACAATGAGCAGTTCTTC. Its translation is CASSSDWERGSSYNEQFF.